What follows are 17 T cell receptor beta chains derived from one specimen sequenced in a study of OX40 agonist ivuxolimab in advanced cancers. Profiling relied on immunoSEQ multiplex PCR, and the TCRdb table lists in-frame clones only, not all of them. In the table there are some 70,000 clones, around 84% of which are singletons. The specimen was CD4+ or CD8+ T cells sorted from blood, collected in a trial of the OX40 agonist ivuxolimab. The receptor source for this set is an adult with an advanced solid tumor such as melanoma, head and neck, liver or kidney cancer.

The CDR3 reads CASSLGPGTSGRAPAGELFF. DNA of the CDR3: TGTGCCAGCAGCTTAGGGCCCGGGACTAGCGGGAGGGCCCCGGCCGGGGAGCTGTTTTTT. The rearrangement joins TRBV7-8 to TRBJ2-2, with TRBD2 matching over 16 bases. Per the germline V gene, CDR1 is SGHVS and CDR2 is FQNEAQ. The V segment lost 1 base and the J segment 6 bases; nucleotides outside the gene matches: 11. CDR3 length equals 20 residues.

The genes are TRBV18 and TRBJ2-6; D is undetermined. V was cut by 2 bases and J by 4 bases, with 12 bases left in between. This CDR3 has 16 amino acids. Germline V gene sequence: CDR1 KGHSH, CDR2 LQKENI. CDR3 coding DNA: TGTGCCAGCTCACCATCCCGTTATTCCGGGGCCAACGTCCTGACTTTC. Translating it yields CASSPSRYSGANVLTF.

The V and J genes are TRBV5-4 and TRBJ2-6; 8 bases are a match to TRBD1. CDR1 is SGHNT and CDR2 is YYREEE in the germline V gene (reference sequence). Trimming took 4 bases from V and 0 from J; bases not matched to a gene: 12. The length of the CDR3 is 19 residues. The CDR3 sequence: CASSPGTGIGYSGANVLTF. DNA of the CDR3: TGTGCCAGCAGCCCGGGGACAGGCATAGGATACTCTGGGGCCAACGTCCTGACTTTC.

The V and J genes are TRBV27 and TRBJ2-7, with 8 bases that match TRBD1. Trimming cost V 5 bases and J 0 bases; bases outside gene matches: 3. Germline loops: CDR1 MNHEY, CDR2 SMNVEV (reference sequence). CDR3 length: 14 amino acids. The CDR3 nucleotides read TGTGCCAGCAGTGTGGACAGGGCCTCCTACGAGCAGTACTTC. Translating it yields CASSVDRASYEQYF.

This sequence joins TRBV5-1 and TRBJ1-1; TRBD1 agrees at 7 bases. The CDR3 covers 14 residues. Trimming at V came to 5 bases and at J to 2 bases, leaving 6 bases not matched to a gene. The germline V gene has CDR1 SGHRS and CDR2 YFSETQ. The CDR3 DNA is TGCGCCAGCAGGCTGCAGGGGGAAAACACTGAAGCTTTCTTT. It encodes CASRLQGENTEAFF.

CDR3 nucleotides: TGTGCCAGCAGCTTAACTAGCGGGCGCCTGTACCAAGAGACCCAGTACTTC. Translated: CASSLTSGRLYQETQYF. This chain joins TRBV7-2 and TRBJ2-5; 9 positions agree with TRBD2. The junction had 7 bases not matched to a gene; V was cut back by 2 bases and J by 0 bases. Germline V gives CDR1 SGHTA, CDR2 FQGNSA. The CDR3 sequence is 17 residues long.

CDR3 loop: CASSVEADPDGYTF. The CDR3, as DNA: TGTGCCAGCAGCGTAGAGGCAGACCCCGATGGCTACACCTTC. The rearrangement links TRBV9 to TRBJ1-2; D remains ambiguous. The CDR3 is 14 residues long. The ends were cut back, 0 bases at V and 6 bases at J, with 12 bases in the middle. Germline CDR1 is SGDLS and CDR2 is YYNGEE.

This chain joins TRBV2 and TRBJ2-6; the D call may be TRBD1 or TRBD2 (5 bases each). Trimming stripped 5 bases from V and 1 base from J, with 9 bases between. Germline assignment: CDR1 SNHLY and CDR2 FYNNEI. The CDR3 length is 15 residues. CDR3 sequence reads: CASSPGGSGANVLTF. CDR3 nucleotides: TGTGCCAGCAGTCCTGGGGGTTCTGGGGCCAACGTCCTGACTTTC.

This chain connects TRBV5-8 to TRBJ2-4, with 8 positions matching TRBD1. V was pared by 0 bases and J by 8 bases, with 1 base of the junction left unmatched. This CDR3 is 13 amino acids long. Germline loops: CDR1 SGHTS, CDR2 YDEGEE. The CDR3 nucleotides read TGTGCCAGCAGCTTGGGACAGGGGTACATTCAGTACTTC. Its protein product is CASSLGQGYIQYF.

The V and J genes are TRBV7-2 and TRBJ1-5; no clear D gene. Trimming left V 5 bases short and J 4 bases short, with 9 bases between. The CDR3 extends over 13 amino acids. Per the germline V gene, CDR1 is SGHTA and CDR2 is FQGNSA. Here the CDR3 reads CASSRKINQPQHF. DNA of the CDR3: TGTGCCAGCAGCCGCAAAATAAATCAGCCCCAGCATTTT.

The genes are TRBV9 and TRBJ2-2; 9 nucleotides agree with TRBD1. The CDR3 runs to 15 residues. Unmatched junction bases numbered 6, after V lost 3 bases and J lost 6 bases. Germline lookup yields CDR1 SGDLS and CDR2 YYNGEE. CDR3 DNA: TGTGCCAGCAGCGACGGACAGGGGAAAGCCGGGGAGCTGTTTTTT. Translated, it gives CASSDGQGKAGELFF.

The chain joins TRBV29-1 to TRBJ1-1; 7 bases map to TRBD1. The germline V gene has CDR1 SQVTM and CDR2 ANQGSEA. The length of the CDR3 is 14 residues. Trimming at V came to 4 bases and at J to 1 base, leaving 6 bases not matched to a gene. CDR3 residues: CSVAEGAGNTEAFF. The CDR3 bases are TGCAGCGTTGCCGAGGGGGCGGGGAACACTGAAGCTTTCTTT.

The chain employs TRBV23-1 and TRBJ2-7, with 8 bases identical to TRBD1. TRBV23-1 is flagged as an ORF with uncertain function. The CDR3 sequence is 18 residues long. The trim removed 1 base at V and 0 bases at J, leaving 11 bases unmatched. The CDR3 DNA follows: TGCGCCAGCAGTCAATGGGTTGGGGCACAGGGGGACTCCTACGAGCAGTACGTC. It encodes CASSQWVGAQGDSYEQYV.

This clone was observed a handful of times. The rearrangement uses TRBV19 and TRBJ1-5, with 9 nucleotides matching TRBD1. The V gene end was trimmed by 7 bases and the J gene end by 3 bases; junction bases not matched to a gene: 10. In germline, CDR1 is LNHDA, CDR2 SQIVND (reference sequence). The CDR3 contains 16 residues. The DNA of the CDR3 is TGTGCCAGTACCATGGGGGACAGGGCCCTCAATCAGCCCCAGCATTTT. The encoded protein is CASTMGDRALNQPQHF.

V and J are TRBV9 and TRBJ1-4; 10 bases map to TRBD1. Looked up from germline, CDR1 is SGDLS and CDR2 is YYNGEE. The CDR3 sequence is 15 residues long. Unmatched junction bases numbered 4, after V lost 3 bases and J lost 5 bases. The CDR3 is CASSAPGQGNEKLFF. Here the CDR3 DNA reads TGTGCCAGCAGCGCTCCGGGACAGGGGAATGAAAAACTGTTTTTT.

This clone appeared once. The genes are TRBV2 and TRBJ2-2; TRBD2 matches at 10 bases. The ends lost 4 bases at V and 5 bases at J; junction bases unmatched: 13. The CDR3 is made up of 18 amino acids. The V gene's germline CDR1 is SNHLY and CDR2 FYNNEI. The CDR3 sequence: CASSVIFRLAGGTGELFF. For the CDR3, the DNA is TGTGCCAGCAGTGTAATCTTTAGATTAGCGGGAGGAACCGGGGAGCTGTTTTTT.

The CDR3 region is CASRDDREAFF. The CDR3 DNA sequence: TGTGCCAGCAGGGACGACAGGGAAGCTTTCTTT. The rearrangement joins TRBV6-6 to TRBJ1-1; D may be TRBD1 (6 bases). From germline, CDR1 is MNHNY and CDR2 SVGAGI (reference sequence). Trimming took off 6 bases at V and 8 bases at J, with 10 bases between the two ends. The CDR3 is 11 residues long.